This T cell receptor (beta chain) was recovered during a study of OX40 agonist ivuxolimab in advanced cancers. Background for the entire study: Ivuxolimab was an agonistic, fully human IgG2 monoclonal antibody directed against OX40 (CD134), a costimulatory receptor. Among the roughly 50 dose-escalation patients, about 19 had hepatocellular carcinoma, about 15 melanoma, 9 renal cell carcinoma and 9 head and neck cancer. The monotherapy dose-escalation portion (N ≈ 50 patients) of the phase I ivuxolimab trial is reported in the paper. A male proportion of around 83% and a mean age of around 60 years, ranging from 23 to 79, were recorded for the dose-escalation cohort. Partial responses occurred in three dose-escalation patients, of whom one had hepatocellular carcinoma and two had cutaneous melanoma. The point of sequencing TCRbeta in the periphery was to test whether ivuxolimab changed TCR sequence diversity and drove clonal T-cell expansion. Intravenous ivuxolimab was administered to patients every 2 weeks at six dose levels: 0.01, 0.1, 0.3, 1.5, 3 and 10 mg/kg. Prior anti-PD-1, anti-PD-L1 or anti-CTLA-4 therapy was permitted, and checkpoint inhibitors had been received by about two fifths of dose-escalation patients.

The germline V gene (reference sequence) provides CDR1 SGHNT and CDR2 YYREEE. The CDR3 numbers 12 residues from cysteine through phenylalanine. The kept DNA is CDR3 alone, 36 bases in frame from the first base. V is shortened by 2 bases, J by 9 bases, and the region joining them spans 9 bases. For sequencing of the TCRbeta CDR3 region, genomic DNA was extracted from the sorted cells. The immunoSEQ Assay was used for sequencing of TCRbeta CDR3 regions. Here the immuneACCESS table is served through TCRdb, limited to in-frame sequences with V and J called. Missing clones are a known gap in these copies; in checked studies unresolved V genes cover under half, and the rest lacks a known reason. The sample profile shows approximately 76,000 clones; over 90% of them were found once. Over 5% of the sample is in the top ten clones. The trial excluded patients who had a history of autoimmune disease or who were on systemic immunosuppression. Peripheral blood for TCR sequencing was drawn from every dose cohort at baseline, at cycle 4 day 1 and at cycle 7 day 1. The samples were taken from a phase I, first-in-human, multicenter, open-label dose-escalation trial of ivuxolimab. Adults with locally advanced or metastatic melanoma, renal cell, hepatocellular, or head and neck squamous cell carcinoma were enrolled in the trial. Before TCR sequencing, CD4+ T cells and CD8+ T cells were sorted from peripheral blood as separate populations.

As for this clone: It lacks a known antigen. Base qualities are not provided; no much larger clone lies one nucleotide away.

Paper-wide results and their limitations: At doses of 0.1 to 3.0 mg/kg, clonal expansion of both CD4+ and CD8+ T cells in blood was seen between baseline and week 6. Partial responders in the 0.1-3.0 mg/kg groups had among the lowest normalized peripheral clonal expansion, especially among CD8+ T cells. Low levels of normalized T-cell clonal expansion were also seen in some patients who did not respond. After ivuxolimab, CD8+ T cells had more expanded clones than CD4+ T cells on average. Antigen specificity was not determined for the clonally expanded peripheral T cells.

This material consisted of CD4+ or CD8+ T cells sorted from blood, taken in a trial of the OX40 agonist ivuxolimab. This clonotype was sampled from an adult with an advanced solid tumor such as melanoma, head and neck, liver or kidney cancer. The receptor chain draws on TRBV5-4 and TRBJ2-1; a tentative D call is TRBD2 (5 bases match). The CDR3 in this case is CASSLEGGEQFF. DNA sequence: TGTGCCAGCAGCTTAGAAGGAGGTGAGCAGTTCTTC.